This record covers a single T cell receptor beta chain. It has no known antigen specificity. No much larger clonotype is one base removed from it; base qualities were not supplied. The sample belongs to a study of T cell responses to AZD1222 COVID-19 vaccine (dated by TCRdb to about 2021). With regard to the full study: Because spike-specific TCR depth and breadth did not differ between the two schedules, AZD1222 recipients who got a second dose at roughly 4 weeks were pooled with those who got a second dose at roughly 12 weeks. A total of roughly 240 trial participants underwent TCR sequencing, of whom about 210 received two doses of AZD1222 and some 25 received two doses of the MenACWY control vaccine. Trial participants were enrolled by age into subgroups of 18-55, 56-69 and 70-plus years, and approximately 150, 30 and 60 TCR-sequenced participants, respectively, were included in these subgroups.

General findings and caveats noted by the study authors: Conclusions about previously exposed vaccinees are limited, since just six AZD1222 recipients were seropositive for SARS-CoV-2 at baseline. Because no samples from the day 14 peak response were available, repertoires could be characterized only after the peak T cell response. The 56-69-year group was small, and its depth increase did not reach significance, likely because of low power. Spike-specific TCR breadth and depth rose significantly after two AZD1222 doses compared with day 0 and with MenACWY recipients. The whole spike protein was spanned by vaccine-associated CD4 TCRs, and dominant responses were seen in regions 160-218 and 743-854. Nearly half of unique spike-specific TCRs reportedly recognized epitopes outside regions mutated in the B.1.351 and B.1.1.7 variants. Participants were mostly white British and included more females than males, and it was suggested by the authors that clonal diversity may have been underestimated.

Read against the paper, the sample's time point label means: baseline before first vaccination. Vaccinee samples were obtained from the UK trials COV001 and COV002, which included a single-blind randomized controlled phase 2/3 trial of AZD1222 (ChAdOx1 nCoV-19) in healthy adults. For TCRbeta chain sequencing, PBMC samples were collected from trial participants at day 0 and at day 28 after the second dose. The CDR3 regions of human TCRbeta chains were subjected to immunosequencing. Per the authors' processing: TCRs in the repertoires were matched against a reference library of SARS-CoV-2-specific TCRs that had been generated with the MIRA antigen-specificity platform. Breadth was defined as the fraction of unique TCRs that were SARS-CoV-2-associated, and depth was defined as the fraction of total T cells that were SARS-CoV-2-associated. Each spike-specific TCR was assigned to its reactive spike region and to a CD4 or CD8 class using the MIRA data. Log10-transformed breadth and depth values were compared by one-way ANOVA with Sidak's multiple comparisons tests. The clones in this table, taken by TCRdb from immuneACCESS, are in-frame only. Not every clone is retained; where verified, under half of the shortfall comes from an unresolved V gene, and the cause of the rest is unknown. V, J and clone size were drawn from that table, and D and trimming were deduced from the DNA. The sample records more than 95,000 clones, around 87% of which are singletons. About 10% of the sample comes from the top ten.

This clonotype was sampled from an adult in good health. The sequenced sample was peripheral blood, obtained on day 0 of AZD1222 vaccination.

The DNA is as follows: TGCGCCAGCAGCTTCACAGGTTTTCGGGACACTGAAGCTTTCTTT. Protein translation: CASSFTGFRDTEAFF. The rearranged chain carries TRBV5-1 and TRBJ1-1, and possibly TRBD1, on 5 matching bases. From a lookup of the germline V gene, CDR1 and CDR2 are SGHRS and YFSETQ. Trimming costs V 2 bases and J 3 bases, and their ends lie 14 bases apart. From cysteine to phenylalanine, the CDR3 is 15 amino acids long. The CDR3 DNA has 45 bases and is translated from base 1.